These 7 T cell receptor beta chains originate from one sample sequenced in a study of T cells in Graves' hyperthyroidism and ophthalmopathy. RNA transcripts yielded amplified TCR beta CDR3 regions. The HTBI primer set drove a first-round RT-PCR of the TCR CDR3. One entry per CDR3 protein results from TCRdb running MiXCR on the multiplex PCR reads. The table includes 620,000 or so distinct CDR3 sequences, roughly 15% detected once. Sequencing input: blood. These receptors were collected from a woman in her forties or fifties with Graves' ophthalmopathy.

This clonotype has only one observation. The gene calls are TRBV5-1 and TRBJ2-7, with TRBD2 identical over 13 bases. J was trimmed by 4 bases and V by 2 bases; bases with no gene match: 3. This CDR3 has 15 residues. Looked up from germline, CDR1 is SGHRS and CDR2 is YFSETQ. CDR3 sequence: CASSLGTSGEYEQYF. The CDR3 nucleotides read TGCGCCAGCAGCTTAGGGACTAGCGGGGAGTACGAGCAGTACTTC.

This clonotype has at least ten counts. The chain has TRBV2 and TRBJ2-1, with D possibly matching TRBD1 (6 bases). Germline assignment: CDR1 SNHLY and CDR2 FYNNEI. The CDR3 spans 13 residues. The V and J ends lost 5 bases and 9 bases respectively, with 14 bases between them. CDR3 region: CASSQDRYGEQFF. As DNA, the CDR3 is TGTGCCAGCAGTCAAGACAGGTATGGTGAGCAGTTCTTC.

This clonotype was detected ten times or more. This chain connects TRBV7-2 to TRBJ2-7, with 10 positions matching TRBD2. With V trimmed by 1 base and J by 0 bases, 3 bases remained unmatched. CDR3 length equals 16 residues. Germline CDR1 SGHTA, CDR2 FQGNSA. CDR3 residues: CASSLGLAGFSYEQYF. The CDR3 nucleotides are TGTGCCAGCAGCTTAGGACTAGCGGGCTTCTCCTACGAGCAGTACTTC. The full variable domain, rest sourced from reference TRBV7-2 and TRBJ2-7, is GAGVSQSPSNKVTEKGKDVELRCDPISGHTALYWYRQSLGQGLEFLIYFQGNSAPDKSGLPSDRFSAERTGGSVSTLTIQRTQQEDSAVYLCASSLGLAGFSYEQYFGPGTRLTVT.

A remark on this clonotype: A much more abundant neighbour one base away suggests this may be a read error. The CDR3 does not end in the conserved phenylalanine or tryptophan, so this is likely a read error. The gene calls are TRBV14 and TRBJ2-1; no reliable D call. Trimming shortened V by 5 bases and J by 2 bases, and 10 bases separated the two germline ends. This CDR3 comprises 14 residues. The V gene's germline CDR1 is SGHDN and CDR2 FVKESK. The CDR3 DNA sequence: TGTGCCAGCAGCTACGACCAGGCCTACAATGAGCAGTTCTCC. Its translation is CASSYDQAYNEQFS.

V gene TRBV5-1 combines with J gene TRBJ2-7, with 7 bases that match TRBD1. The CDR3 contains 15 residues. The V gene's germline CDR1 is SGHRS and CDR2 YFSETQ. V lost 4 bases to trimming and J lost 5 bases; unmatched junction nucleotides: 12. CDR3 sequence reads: CASSRGRQGVHEQYF. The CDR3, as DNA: TGCGCCAGCAGCCGCGGCCGACAGGGAGTCCACGAGCAGTACTTC.

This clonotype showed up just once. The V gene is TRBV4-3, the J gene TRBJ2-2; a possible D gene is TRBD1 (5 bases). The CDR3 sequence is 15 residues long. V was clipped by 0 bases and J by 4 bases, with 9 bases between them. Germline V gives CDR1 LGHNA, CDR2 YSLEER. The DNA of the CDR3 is TGCGCCAGCAGCCAAGACAGGGCGGCCACCGGGGAGCTGTTTTTT. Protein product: CASSQDRAATGELFF.

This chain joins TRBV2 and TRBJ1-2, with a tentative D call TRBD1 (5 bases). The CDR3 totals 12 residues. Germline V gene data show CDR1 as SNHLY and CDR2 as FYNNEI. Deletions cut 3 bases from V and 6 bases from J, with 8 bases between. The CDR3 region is CASSDLRDGYTF. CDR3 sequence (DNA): TGTGCCAGCAGTGATCTCAGGGATGGCTACACCTTC.